This TCR beta chain was found in a study of preoperative IRX-2 immunotherapy in early breast cancer. This clone is categorized as large. In germline, CDR1 is SGHNT, CDR2 YENEEA. V lost 5 bases, J lost 8 bases, and 11 bases stayed unmatched. The CDR3 covers 15 residues. Treatment here: preoperative locoregional IRX-2 cytokine immunotherapy. Patients received preoperative, locoregional IRX-2 cytokine immunotherapy in a phase Ib study. This table comes from immunoSEQ multiplex PCR, and its TCRdb copy is limited to in-frame clones, with some not included. The sample lists a few thousand clones, approximately 78% occurring once.

This TCR was sampled from a human donor with breast cancer. This rearrangement joins TRBV11-3 to TRBJ1-3, with TRBD1 matching 8 bases. The sequencing here drew on tumor tissue, taken after IRX-2 immunotherapy. CDR3 residues: CASSGSTGVSDTIYF. The CDR3 coding sequence is TGTGCCAGCAGCGGGTCGACAGGGGTGTCGGACACCATATATTTT. Based on the CDR3 plus reference TRBV11-3 and TRBJ1-3, the full variable domain is EAGVVQSPRYKIIEKKQPVAFWCNPISGHNTLYWYLQNLGQGPELLIRYENEEAVDDSQLPKDRFSAERLKGVDSTLKIQPAELGDSAVYLCASSGSTGVSDTIYFGEGSWLTVV.